This note documents a single T cell receptor (beta chain) sequence. The antigen remains undetermined. The source of the sample is a study of blood T cells in healthy people across ages. Study outcomes and limitations: Relative to aged donors, long-lived donors carried more naive CD4+ cells and displayed higher diversity.

The CDR3 runs 15 residues. Trimming pared 5 bases from V and 0 bases from J, leaving 14 bases between. Combining a sample-barcoded 5' primer with a J-beta primer mix, a second PCR ran for roughly 7 to 12 cycles. TCRdb passed the 5' RACE reads through MiXCR, listing each CDR3 protein once. The profile shows 1.5 million to 2 million distinct CDR3 sequences, roughly 32% of them singletons. Material: blood. V usage is TRBV12-3 or TRBV12-4 and J usage is TRBJ2-7; D assignment may be TRBD1 or TRBD2 (5 bases each). The receptor was derived from a woman aged 25 to 39 in good health. The CDR3 here is CASSLGDLGSYEQYF. CDR3 coding DNA: TGTGCCAGCAGTCTTGGGGACCTCGGCTCCTACGAGCAGTACTTC.